This T cell receptor beta chain was observed in a study of shared clonotypes between healthy human individuals. Whole-study findings and limits: Clonotype sharing among donors was expected to depend on sequencing depth. Shared clonotypes: approximately 4.5% naive CD4, roughly 3.5% naive CD8, 2% to 2.5% memory CD4, about 0.41% memory CD8. In having few donors, the study represented limited genetic and exposure-history diversity.

Of note for this clone: Its antigen is undetermined.

As handled by the study authors: Filtering differed because ImmunoSEQ produced junction-only sequences that carried no quality scores. Assay: immunoSEQ multiplex PCR; the TCRdb copy retains only in-frame clones and omits some. Clone size and the V and J calls come from that table; the DNA yielded D and trimming. In the table there are 100,000 to 130,000 clones, more than 65% of which are singletons. The germline V and J ends were trimmed by 5 bases and 5 bases, with 16 bases remaining between them. The germline V gene encodes CDR1 SEHNR and CDR2 FQNEAQ (reference sequence). There are 14 residues in the CDR3.

The chain recombines TRBV7-9 with TRBJ2-7, with D possibly matching TRBD2 (6 bases). The specimen was memory CD8+ T cells sorted from blood. The subset is: CD45RO+ cells pooled with CCR7-negative TemRA cells. This TCR came from a woman aged 25-40 years in good health. This CDR3 is CASSLPLGGHEQYF. The CDR3 coding sequence is TGTGCCAGCAGCCTCCCACTCGGGGGTCACGAGCAGTACTTC. The variable domain in full, with the rest retrieved from reference TRBV7-9 and TRBJ2-7, is DTGVSQNPRHKITKRGQNVTFRCDPISEHNRLYWYRQTLGQGPEFLTYFQNEAQLEKSRLLSDRFSAERPKGSFSTLEIQRTEQGDSAMYLCASSLPLGGHEQYFGPGTRLTVT.